This is a list of T cell receptor beta chains from one sample in a study of cytomegalovirus exposure and HLA in healthy donors. Measured with immunoSEQ multiplex PCR; TCRdb has only the in-frame clones, and not every one. This sample's table reports around 130,000 clones. The specimen was PBMCs. These receptors were collected from a woman aged 35 to 49 in good health and CMV-seronegative. Each CDR3 is given with its conserved first and last residue. D genes are given only for firm matches.

-	11	TRBJ1-5	TRBV6-1	TGTGCCAGCAGTGAACTCGGGCCCCAGCATTTT	CASSELGPQHF
-	16	TRBJ2-1	TRBV10-3	TGTGCCATCGGACCGTGGGGCGAAGGATCCTACAATGAGCAGTTCTTC	CAIGPWGEGSYNEQFF
-	11	TRBJ2-7	TRBV5-3	TGTGTCCGAGTGCCCACTCCCCCCTCTTGGTTC	CVRVPTPPSWF
-	15	TRBJ2-7	TRBV19	TGTGCCAGTAGTATAGCGGGGTCGGGGTTATACGAGCAGTACTTC	CASSIAGSGLYEQYF
TRBD1	16	TRBJ2-5	TRBV4-3	TGCGCCAGCAGCCAGACCCTGACAGGGGGCGGCGAGACCCAGTACTTC	CASSQTLTGGGETQYF
TRBD1	14	TRBJ2-1	TRBV7-9	TGTGCCAGCAGTCCGGACAGGGGCTACAATGAGCAGTTCTTC	CASSPDRGYNEQFF
-	15	TRBJ1-5	TRBV7-2	TGTGCCAGCAGCTTTTGGGAGATGGGCAATCAGCCCCAGCATTTT	CASSFWEMGNQPQHF
TRBD1	15	TRBJ1-4	TRBV5-1	TGCGCCAGCAGCAGACAGGGGGGCTCTAATGAAAAACTGTTTTTT	CASSRQGGSNEKLFF
-	15	TRBJ1-5	TRBV7-8	TGTGCCAGCAGCTTAGTGGTGGGGGGACGTCAGCCCCAGCATTTT	CASSLVVGGRQPQHF
TRBD1	16	TRBJ2-2	TRBV4-3	TGCGCCAGCAGCCAAGTTAGGGGGCTTGACACCGGGGAGCTGTTTTTT	CASSQVRGLDTGELFF
TRBD2	15	TRBJ2-1	TRBV4-2	TGTGCCAGCAGCCGATCTAGCGGTGTCTTCAATGAGCAGTTCTTC	CASSRSSGVFNEQFF
-	13	TRBJ2-5	TRBV7-2	TGTGCCAGCAGCTTAATCACTCAAGAGACCCAGTACTTC	CASSLITQETQYF
TRBD1	14	TRBJ1-2	TRBV5-1	TGCGCCAGCAGCTTGGGGACAGGAGGGTATGGCTACACCTTC	CASSLGTGGYGYTF
-	12	TRBJ1-2	TRBV7-3	TGTGCCAGCAGCTTTGAGGGTTATGGCTACACCTTC	CASSFEGYGYTF
-	13	TRBJ1-5	TRBV19	TGTGCCAGTAGTATACAGATCAATCAGCCCCAGCATTTT	CASSIQINQPQHF
-	13	TRBJ1-2	TRBV28	TGTGCCAGCAGTCCCGCGGAGCCCTATGGCTACACCTTC	CASSPAEPYGYTF
-	14	TRBJ2-7	TRBV9	TGTGCCAGCAGCGTAGGGCAGCGTACCTACGAGCAGTACTTC	CASSVGQRTYEQYF
TRBD1	15	TRBJ1-1	TRBV5-5	TGTGCCAGCAGCCGACAGGGCGGGGTGAACACTGAAGCTTTCTTT	CASSRQGGVNTEAFF
TRBD2	15	TRBJ2-5	TRBV19	TGTGCCAGTAGTATGAGCGGGGGGGCCGCGGAGACCCAGTACTTC	CASSMSGGAAETQYF
-	14	TRBJ2-2	TRBV6-6	TGTGCCAGCAGTTACTCGAAGGGGACCGGGGAGCTGTTTTTT	CASSYSKGTGELFF
TRBD1	12	TRBJ1-1	TRBV2	TGTGCCAGCGGTACAGGGGCCTCGGGGGCTTTCTTT	CASGTGASGAFF
-	11	TRBJ2-5	TRBV28	TGTGCCAGCAGCCCCAGAGAGACCCAGTACTTC	CASSPRETQYF
TRBD2	15	TRBJ2-1	TRBV4-2	TGTGCCAGCAGCCAAGATCTGGGACTAGCGGGTGAGCAGTTCTTC	CASSQDLGLAGEQFF
TRBD2	16	TRBJ2-7	TRBV5-4	TGTGCCAGCAGCTTGGACTGGGCTAGCGGGGGGTCCTCGCAGTACTTC	CASSLDWASGGSSQYF
-	13	TRBJ1-5	TRBV28	TGTGCCAGCAGTTTAACTGGCAATCAGCCCCAGCATTTT	CASSLTGNQPQHF
-	15	TRBJ2-1	TRBV2	TGTGCCAGCAGCCACGAGGGGGGGGCGGGCAATGAGCAGTTCTTC	CASSHEGGAGNEQFF
-	14	TRBJ1-1	TRBV7-2	TGTGCCAGCAGCTTAGGCAGGGTGGGGACTGAAGCTTTCTTT	CASSLGRVGTEAFF
TRBD1	17	TRBJ2-4	TRBV5-6	TGTGCCAGCAGCTTGGATATAGACAGGGGCGCGGTAAACATTCAGTACTTC	CASSLDIDRGAVNIQYF
-	14	TRBJ2-2	TRBV7-2	TGTGCCAGCAGCTTAGGACAGTTCACCGGGGAGCTGTTTTTT	CASSLGQFTGELFF
TRBD1	13	TRBJ1-2	TRBV28	TGTGCCAGCAGCTCTGGGACAGACAATGGCTACACCTTC	CASSSGTDNGYTF
-	13	TRBJ2-5	TRBV7-8	TGTGCCAGCAGCATTTACTCGAAAGAGACCCAGTACTTC	CASSIYSKETQYF
-	14	TRBJ1-3	TRBV2	TGTGCCAGCAAGGCGGAAAGCTCTGGAAACACCATATATTTT	CASKAESSGNTIYF
-	12	TRBJ2-2	TRBV5-6	TGTGCCAGCAGCACTGATACCGGGGAGCTGTTTTTT	CASSTDTGELFF